This T cell receptor beta chain was recorded in a study of cytomegalovirus exposure and HLA in healthy donors. Primers included in the PCR were 60 Vbeta and 13 Jbeta primers. Assay used: immunoSEQ multiplex PCR; TCRdb lists only in-frame clones, some missing. The sample yields almost 70,000 clones, approximately 70% seen once. This sequence originates from a male donor in good health and CMV-seropositive. The material sequenced was PBMCs.

CDR3 DNA: TGTGCCAGCAGCGTCGGGGCTAGCGGGAGTATAGATACGCAGTATTTT. Translated, it gives CASSVGASGSIDTQYF. V gene TRBV9 combines with J gene TRBJ2-3, with 10 bases aligning to TRBD2. The CDR3 has 16 residues. J was trimmed by 5 bases and V by 2 bases; bases with no gene match: 8. Germline values: CDR1 SGDLS, CDR2 YYNGEE. Complete variable domain (other parts from reference TRBV9 and TRBJ2-3): DSGVTQTPKHLITATGQRVTLRCSPRSGDLSVYWYQQSLDQGLQFLIQYYNGEERAKGNILERFSAQQFPDLHSELNLSSLELGDSALYFCASSVGASGSIDTQYFGPGTRLTVL.